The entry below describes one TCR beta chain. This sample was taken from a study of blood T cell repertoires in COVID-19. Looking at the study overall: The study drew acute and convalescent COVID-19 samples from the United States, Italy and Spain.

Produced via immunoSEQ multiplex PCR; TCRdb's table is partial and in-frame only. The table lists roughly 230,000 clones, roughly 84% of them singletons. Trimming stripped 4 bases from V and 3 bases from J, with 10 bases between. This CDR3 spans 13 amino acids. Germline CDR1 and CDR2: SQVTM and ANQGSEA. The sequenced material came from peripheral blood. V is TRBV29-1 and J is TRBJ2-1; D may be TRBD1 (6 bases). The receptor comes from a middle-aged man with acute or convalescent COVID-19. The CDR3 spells CSVGWTDYNEQFF. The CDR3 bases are TGCAGCGTTGGTTGGACAGACTACAATGAGCAGTTCTTC.